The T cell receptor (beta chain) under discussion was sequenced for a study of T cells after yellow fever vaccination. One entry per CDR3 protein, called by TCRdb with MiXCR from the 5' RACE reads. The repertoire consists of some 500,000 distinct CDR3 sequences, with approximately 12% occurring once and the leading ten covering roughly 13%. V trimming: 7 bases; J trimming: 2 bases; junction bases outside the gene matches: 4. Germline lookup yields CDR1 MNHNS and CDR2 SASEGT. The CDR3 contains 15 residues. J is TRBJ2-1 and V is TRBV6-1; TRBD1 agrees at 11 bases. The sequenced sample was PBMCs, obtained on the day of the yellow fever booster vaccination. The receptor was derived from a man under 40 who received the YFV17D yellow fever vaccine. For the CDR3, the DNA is TGTGCCAGCACCGGGACAGGGGGGGCCTACAATGAGCAGTTCTTC. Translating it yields CASTGTGGAYNEQFF.